The following is a TCR beta chain sequence with its context. The data stem from a study of blood T cell repertoires in COVID-19. Study background: Acute and convalescent COVID-19 samples came from the United States, Italy and Spain. From T cells, B-cell-depleted T cells, or PBMCs came the material, which was cDNA or gDNA.

In the original workflow: Reference gene primers were amplified, and this amplification served to estimate nucleated cell counts. TCRdb's table, derived via immunoSEQ multiplex PCR, lists solely in-frame clones and lacks some. V and J calls and clone size are as listed in that table; D and trimming were resolved from the DNA. The data show roughly 80,000 clones, with more than 80% seen just once and about an eighth held by the top ten. Germline V gene data show CDR1 as SEHNR and CDR2 as FQNEAQ (reference sequence). The V gene end was trimmed by 5 bases and the J gene end by 1 base; junction bases not matched to a gene: 4. The CDR3 has 16 amino acids.

Sequencing was performed on peripheral blood. This chain joins TRBV7-9 and TRBJ2-3, with 12 bases identical to TRBD2. This clonotype was obtained from a human donor in a cohort sampled during active COVID-19. The CDR3 DNA is TGTGCCAGCAGCCCGCTAGCGGGGGGGGGCACAGATACGCAGTATTTT. It translates to CASSPLAGGGTDTQYF.